Each of the 22 T cell receptor beta chains below was sequenced from the same sample in a study of shared clonotypes between healthy human individuals. TCRdb keeps only in-frame clones here, not all; method: immunoSEQ multiplex PCR. This sample has under 2,500,000 clones; 90% to 97% occur once, and the top ten carry approximately 0.13%. Sequencing was done on a sample of naive CD4+ T cells sorted from blood. Subset meaning: CD45RA+ positively selected. The origin of the receptors is a young man in good health.

The chain carries TRBV11-2 and TRBJ1-1; D call uncertain. Between the trimmed V and J ends, which lost 4 bases and 9 bases, there was a span of 12 bases. The CDR3 has 12 residues. Germline V gene sequence: CDR1 SGHAT, CDR2 FQNNGV. The DNA for the CDR3 is TGTGCCAGCAGCTCGTATCCGCCCCAAGCTTTCTTT. Protein sequence: CASSSYPPQAFF. Complete variable domain (other parts from reference TRBV11-2 and TRBJ1-1): EAGVAQSPRYKIIEKRQSVAFWCNPISGHATLYWYQQILGQGPKLLIQFQNNGVVDDSQLPKDRFSAERLKGVDSTLKIQPAKLEDSAVYLCASSSYPPQAFFGQGTRLTVV.

The chain employs TRBV25-1 and TRBJ2-2; D ambiguous. The CDR3 has 15 residues. Trimming shortened V by 2 bases and J by 5 bases, and 12 bases separated the two germline ends. Looked up from germline, CDR1 is MGHDK and CDR2 is SYGVNS. CDR3 nucleotides: TGTGCCAGCAGTGAACCTATGGCCGGGACCGGGGAGCTGTTTTTT. Translating gives CASSEPMAGTGELFF.

The sample holds one count of this clone. The rearrangement uses TRBV25-1 and TRBJ2-5; D is perhaps TRBD1 (6 bases). V was pared by 6 bases and J by 3 bases, with 14 bases between. This CDR3 region has 14 residues. Germline CDR1 is MGHDK and CDR2 is SYGVNS. As DNA, the CDR3 is TGTGCCAGCAGAAGCTTCGGGACAAAAGAGACCCAGTACTTC. This gives the protein CASRSFGTKETQYF.

Worth noting for this clone: The same CDR3 arises from other DNA sequences in this sample as well. This chain uses TRBV6-5 with TRBJ1-1; D is unresolved. The length of the CDR3 is 14 residues. CDR1 is MNHEY and CDR2 is SVGAGI in the germline V gene. V was clipped by 0 bases and J by 0 bases, with 5 bases between them. The CDR3 nucleotides read TGTGCCAGCAGTTACTCGACCATGAACACTGAAGCTTTCTTT. Amino acid sequence: CASSYSTMNTEAFF.

The chain links TRBV5-1 to TRBJ2-7; tentative D call: TRBD1 (7 bases). CDR1 SGHRS and CDR2 YFSETQ come from the germline V gene. V lost 2 bases, J lost 0 bases, and 15 bases lay in between. The CDR3 is made up of 16 amino acids. DNA of the CDR3: TGCGCCAGCAGCTTCCGACTAGAGGGGGCCTCCTACGAGCAGTACTTC. This codes for CASSFRLEGASYEQYF.

As concerns this clone: This specimen includes other DNA sequences encoding the same CDR3. The CDR3 DNA follows: TGTGCCAGCAGCAGTAGCGGGGGTTACACCGGGGAGCTGTTTTTT. It encodes CASSSSGGYTGELFF. V is TRBV2 and J is TRBJ2-2, with TRBD2 matching over 9 bases. CDR3 length: 15 residues. Trimming took 6 bases from V and 3 from J; bases not matched to a gene: 5. Germline values: CDR1 SNHLY, CDR2 FYNNEI. Together with reference TRBV2 and TRBJ2-2, the CDR3 gives the full variable domain: EPEVTQTPSHQVTQMGQEVILRCVPISNHLYFYWYRQILGQKVEFLVSFYNNEISEKSEIFDDQFSVERPDGSNFTLKIRSTKLEDSAMYFCASSSSGGYTGELFFGEGSRLTVL.

The chain is built from TRBV28 and TRBJ2-2, with D tentatively TRBD2 (6 bases). Deletions cut 4 bases from V and 8 bases from J, with 11 bases between. The CDR3 has 13 amino acids. The V gene's germline CDR1 is MDHEN and CDR2 SYDVKM. CDR3: CASSSEGRGELFF. CDR3 in DNA: TGTGCCAGCAGTTCAGAAGGGAGGGGGGAGCTGTTTTTT.

This chain connects TRBV2 to TRBJ1-2; D is ambiguous. The CDR3 is 11 residues long. The germline V gene encodes CDR1 SNHLY and CDR2 FYNNEI. V gave up 2 bases and J gave up 8 bases, with 6 bases separating them. In DNA, the CDR3 is TGTGCCAGCAGTGAAATTAAGGGCTACACCTTC. It specifies CASSEIKGYTF. The variable domain in full, completed from reference TRBV2 and TRBJ1-2, reads EPEVTQTPSHQVTQMGQEVILRCVPISNHLYFYWYRQILGQKVEFLVSFYNNEISEKSEIFDDQFSVERPDGSNFTLKIRSTKLEDSAMYFCASSEIKGYTFGSGTRLTVV.

The chain recombines TRBV9 with TRBJ1-4, with 8 bases lining up with TRBD1. V lost 4 bases and J lost 6; bases outside the gene matches: 17. CDR1 is SGDLS, CDR2 YYNGEE, per germline. The CDR3 is 18 residues long. The CDR3 nucleotides read TGTGCCAGCAGCCCGTCGATCGCCCGGGGGGACAGGCATGAAAAACTGTTTTTT. Protein sequence: CASSPSIARGDRHEKLFF.

The chain employs TRBV27 and TRBJ2-7; D unclear. V shed 9 bases and J shed 7 bases, with 13 bases lying between them. Germline CDR1 MNHEY, CDR2 SMNVEV (reference sequence). This CDR3 is 11 amino acids long. The CDR3 loop is CARGDQGEQYF. CDR3 sequence (DNA): TGTGCCAGAGGCGACCAAGGGGAGCAGTACTTC.

The chain couples TRBV27 to TRBJ2-5; 8 bases align to TRBD2. The germline CDR1 and CDR2 sequences are MNHEY and SMNVEV (reference sequence). Losses at the gene ends were 7 bases for V and 2 bases for J; bases not matched to a gene: 9. The CDR3 sequence is 15 residues long. CDR3 residues: CASTEAGGSQETQYF. The DNA for the CDR3 is TGTGCCAGCACCGAGGCGGGGGGCAGTCAAGAGACCCAGTACTTC.

The V and J genes are TRBV6-1 and TRBJ2-7, with 8 bases identical to TRBD1. The length of the CDR3 is 17 residues. Germline values: CDR1 MNHNS, CDR2 SASEGT. Germline trimming cut 4 bases from V and 2 bases from J; bases unmatched to any gene: 13. As DNA, the CDR3 is TGTGCCAGCAGTGCCGAATCCGGGACAGGCTATCCCTACGAGCAGTACTTC. This encodes CASSAESGTGYPYEQYF.

The chain employs TRBV7-9 and TRBJ1-5, with 10 bases matching TRBD1. After removal of 5 bases from V and 5 bases from J, the junction contained 6 bases not matched to a gene. Germline assignment: CDR1 SEHNR and CDR2 FQNEAQ (reference sequence). This CDR3 is built from 15 residues. CDR3 nucleotide sequence: TGTGCCAGCAGCCGGGGGACAGGGGAATATCAGCCCCAGCATTTT. Protein sequence: CASSRGTGEYQPQHF.

V and J are TRBV14 and TRBJ2-2, with a tentative D call TRBD1 (6 bases). The V gene's germline CDR1 is SGHDN and CDR2 FVKESK. The CDR3 loop spans 16 amino acids. V was clipped by 4 bases and J by 5 bases, with 17 bases between them. Here the CDR3 DNA reads TGTGCCAGCAGCCTCCTACGGCAGGGGATAACCGGGGAGCTGTTTTTT. Translation: CASSLLRQGITGELFF.

The chain employs TRBV6-1 and TRBJ2-1; D is unresolved. Trimming stripped 7 bases from V and 3 bases from J, with 10 bases between. The CDR3 extends over 13 amino acids. Germline V CDR1 and CDR2: MNHNS, SASEGT. The CDR3 loop reads CASTWVGYNEQFF. The CDR3 region has the DNA TGTGCCAGCACGTGGGTTGGCTACAATGAGCAGTTCTTC.

This clone appeared once. The chain joins TRBV7-2 to TRBJ2-7; the D gene is possibly TRBD1 (6 bases). CDR1 is SGHTA, CDR2 FQGNSA, per germline. This CDR3 is built from 15 residues. V lost 1 base, J lost 2 bases, and 12 bases lay in between. Here the CDR3 reads CASSLERGGTYEQYF. The CDR3 DNA reads as TGTGCCAGCAGCTTAGAAAGAGGGGGAACCTACGAGCAGTACTTC.

The gene calls are TRBV2 and TRBJ2-5, with 11 bases identical to TRBD2. After removal of 4 bases from V and 3 bases from J, the junction contained 4 bases not matched to a gene. Germline V CDR1 and CDR2: SNHLY, FYNNEI. The CDR3 is made up of 15 amino acids. CDR3 coding DNA: TGTGCCAGCAGTGTTTCGACTAGCGGGAAAGAGACCCAGTACTTC. It translates to CASSVSTSGKETQYF.

This sequence joins TRBV9 and TRBJ1-1; D is possibly TRBD1 (6 bases). This CDR3 has 16 amino acids. The ends were cut back, 0 bases at V and 3 bases at J, with 15 bases in the middle. CDR1 is SGDLS and CDR2 is YYNGEE in the germline V gene. The CDR3 DNA reads TGTGCCAGCAGCGTAGGCCGGACAGTACGGGACACTGAAGCTTTCTTT. Its protein is CASSVGRTVRDTEAFF.

The rearrangement joins TRBV5-1 to TRBJ2-7; 8 nucleotides align to TRBD2. The CDR3 has 16 residues. Germline V lookup: CDR1 SGHRS, CDR2 YFSETQ. V dropped 4 bases and J dropped 1; count of bases not matched to a gene: 10. Here the CDR3 DNA reads TGCGCCAGCAGCCCCCGGGGGGGGGTTCTTTCCTACGAGCAGTACTTC. This codes for CASSPRGGVLSYEQYF.

The rearrangement links TRBV5-1 to TRBJ2-7; D might be TRBD2 (6 bases). This CDR3 has 14 residues. V was cut by 0 bases and J by 7 bases, with 14 bases left in between. From germline, CDR1 is SGHRS and CDR2 YFSETQ. The CDR3 DNA reads as TGCGCCAGCAGCTTGGGCGGGGCAGCGCGGGAGCAGTACTTC. Translating it yields CASSLGGAAREQYF.

This chain joins TRBV7-2 and TRBJ2-7; 7 bases match TRBD2. CDR3 length equals 14 residues. J lost 3 bases, V lost 1 base, and 3 bases had no gene match. The germline V gene encodes CDR1 SGHTA and CDR2 FQGNSA. The CDR3 is CASSLVSSGYEQYF. In nucleotides, the CDR3 is TGTGCCAGCAGCTTAGTTTCTAGCGGCTACGAGCAGTACTTC.

This chain links TRBV15 with TRBJ2-1; 8 positions agree with TRBD2. V dropped 0 bases and J dropped 5; count of bases not matched to a gene: 6. The CDR3 spans 16 residues. The germline V gene encodes CDR1 LNHNV and CDR2 YYDKDF (reference sequence). For the CDR3, the DNA is TGTGCCACCAGCAGAGATACGACTAGCGCTGACAATGAGCAGTTCTTC. Its translation is CATSRDTTSADNEQFF.